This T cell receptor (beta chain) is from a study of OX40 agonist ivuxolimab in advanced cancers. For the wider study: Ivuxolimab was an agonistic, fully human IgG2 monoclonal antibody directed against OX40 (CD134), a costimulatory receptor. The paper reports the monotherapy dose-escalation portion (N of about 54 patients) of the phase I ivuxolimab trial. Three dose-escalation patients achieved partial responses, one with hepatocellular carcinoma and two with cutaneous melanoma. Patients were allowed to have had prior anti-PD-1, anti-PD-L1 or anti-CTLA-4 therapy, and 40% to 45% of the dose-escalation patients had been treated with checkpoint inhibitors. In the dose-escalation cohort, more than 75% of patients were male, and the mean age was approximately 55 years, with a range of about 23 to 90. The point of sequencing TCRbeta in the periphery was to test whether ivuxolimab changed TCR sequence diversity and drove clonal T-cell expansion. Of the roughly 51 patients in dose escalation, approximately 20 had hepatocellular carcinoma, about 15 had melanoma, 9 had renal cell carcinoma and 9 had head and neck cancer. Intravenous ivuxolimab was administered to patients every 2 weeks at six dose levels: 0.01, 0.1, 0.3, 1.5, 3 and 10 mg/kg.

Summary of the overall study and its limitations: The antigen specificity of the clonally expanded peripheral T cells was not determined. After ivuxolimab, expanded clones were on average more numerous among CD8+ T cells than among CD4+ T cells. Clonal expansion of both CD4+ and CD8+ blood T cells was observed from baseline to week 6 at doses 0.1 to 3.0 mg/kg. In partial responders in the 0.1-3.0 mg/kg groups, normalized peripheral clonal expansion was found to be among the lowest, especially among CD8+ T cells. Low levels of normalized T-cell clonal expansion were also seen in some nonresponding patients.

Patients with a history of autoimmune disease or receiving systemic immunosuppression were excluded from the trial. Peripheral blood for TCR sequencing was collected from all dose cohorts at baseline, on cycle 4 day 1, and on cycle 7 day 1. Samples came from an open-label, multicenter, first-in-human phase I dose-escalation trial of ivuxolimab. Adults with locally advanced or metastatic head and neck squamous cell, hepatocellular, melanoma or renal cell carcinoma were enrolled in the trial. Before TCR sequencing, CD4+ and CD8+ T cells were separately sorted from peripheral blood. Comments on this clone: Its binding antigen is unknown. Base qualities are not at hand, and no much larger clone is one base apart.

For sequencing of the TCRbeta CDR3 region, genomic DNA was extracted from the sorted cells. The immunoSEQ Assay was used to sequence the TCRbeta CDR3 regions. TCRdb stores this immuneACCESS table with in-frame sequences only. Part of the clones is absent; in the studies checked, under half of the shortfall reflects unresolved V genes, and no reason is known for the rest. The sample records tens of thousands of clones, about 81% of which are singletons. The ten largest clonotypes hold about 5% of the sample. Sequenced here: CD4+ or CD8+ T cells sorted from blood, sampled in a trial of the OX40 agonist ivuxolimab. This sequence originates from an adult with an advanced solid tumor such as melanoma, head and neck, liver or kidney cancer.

The DNA reads TGTGCCAGCAGCGTGAGACAGGGGCCCCGGGGAAGCAATCAGCCCCAGCATTTT. Protein translation: CASSVRQGPRGSNQPQHF. The rearrangement combines TRBV5-8 with TRBJ1-5, and TRBD1 matches 8 of the central bases. Taken from the germline V gene, the CDR1 and CDR2 loops are SGHTS and YDEGEE. Spanning cysteine to phenylalanine, the CDR3 consists of 18 amino acids. Only CDR3 DNA is held: 54 bases, read in frame from base 1. Ends trimmed: V by 4 bases, J by 1 base; bases unmatched to a gene: 13.